This T cell receptor beta chain was documented in a study of T cells in Graves' hyperthyroidism and ophthalmopathy. Findings and limits, study-wide: For ophthalmopathy, model prediction preceded onset by a median 6.5 months.

It was RNA transcripts that yielded the amplified TCR beta CDR3 regions. First-round RT-PCR with HTBI primers amplified the TCR CDR3 region. TCRdb itself ran the multiplex PCR reads through MiXCR, one entry per CDR3 protein. This table holds around 500,000 distinct CDR3 sequences, roughly a sixth found once. A remark on this clonotype: Its antigen is still unknown.

Trimming took off 5 bases at V and 2 bases at J, with 10 bases between the two ends. Germline V gene lookup returns CDR1 SGHRS and CDR2 YFSETQ. The CDR3 runs to 13 residues. J is TRBJ2-5 and V is TRBV5-1; D may be TRBD1 (6 bases). This clonotype originated in a woman aged 30 to 39 with Graves' ophthalmopathy. Sequenced input: blood. The CDR3 loop reads CASRGQTQETQYF. The CDR3 bases are TGCGCCAGCAGAGGACAGACACAAGAGACCCAGTACTTC.